The source of this T cell receptor beta chain is a study of Graves' ophthalmopathy and Graves' hyperthyroidism. Hyperthyroidism qualified as stable when ophthalmopathy did not develop within 18 months of follow-up. Excluded were patients with other autoimmune diseases, uncontrolled infections, pregnancy or lactation. Whole-study findings and limits: Discriminating ophthalmopathy from stable hyperthyroidism, a 13-signature model attained a sensitivity of over 85% and a specificity of around 83%.

Germline CDR1 reads MNHEY; CDR2 reads SMNVEV (reference sequence). The CDR3 is 13 residues long. V lost 8 bases to trimming and J lost 7 bases, with 17 bases between them. In regard to this clonotype: Its antigen is undetermined.

Amplification targeted the TCR beta CDR3 regions, with RNA transcripts as the source material. First-round RT-PCR used HTBI primers; second-round multiplex PCR followed. MiXCR was run by TCRdb on the multiplex PCR reads, yielding one entry per CDR3 protein. The repertoire has hundreds of thousands of distinct CDR3 sequences, 22% of them found once; the top ten carry roughly 6.9%. The source material was peripheral blood. This TCR came from a woman aged 18-29 years with stable Graves' hyperthyroidism. Some clones in this sample may be carry-over from other donors' samples. The chain joins TRBV27 to TRBJ2-5; weak D call: TRBD1 (5 bases). The chain's CDR3 is CASLSRALGTQYF. The CDR3 nucleotides read TGTGCCAGCCTTAGCAGGGCCCTAGGGACCCAGTACTTC.